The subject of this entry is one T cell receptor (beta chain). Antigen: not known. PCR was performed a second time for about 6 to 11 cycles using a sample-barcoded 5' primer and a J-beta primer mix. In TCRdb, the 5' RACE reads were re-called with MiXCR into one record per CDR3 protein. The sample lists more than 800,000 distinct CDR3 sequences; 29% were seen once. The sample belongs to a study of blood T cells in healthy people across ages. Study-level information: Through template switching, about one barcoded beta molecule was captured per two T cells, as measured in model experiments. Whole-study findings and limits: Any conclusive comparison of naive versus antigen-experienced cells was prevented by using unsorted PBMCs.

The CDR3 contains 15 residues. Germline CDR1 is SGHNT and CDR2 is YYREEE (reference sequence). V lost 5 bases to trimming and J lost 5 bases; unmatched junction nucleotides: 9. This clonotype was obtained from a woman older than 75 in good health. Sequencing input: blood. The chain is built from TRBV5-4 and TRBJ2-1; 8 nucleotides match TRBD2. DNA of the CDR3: TGTGCCAGCAGTTCACGACTAGCGCCTAACAATGAGCAGTTCTTC. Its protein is CASSSRLAPNNEQFF.